This T cell receptor (beta chain) was obtained from a study of early stage breast cancer tumors. For the study at large: Of 15 to 20 invasive breast tumors, about a dozen were hormone receptor-positive, HER2-negative. Study-wide results and caveats: Compared with adjacent normal breast, tumors showed 2.5 to 3-fold denser, more clonal T cells. Bulk DNA sequencing of unsorted cells missed chain pairing and markers.

A few counts support this clone. Antigen: not known. Assay used: immunoSEQ multiplex PCR; TCRdb lists only in-frame clones, some missing. Of some 75,000 clones listed, 65% to 80% were seen once; the top ten hold more than 3%. The sequenced material came from blood. This receptor was identified in a person between 55 and 69 years old with breast cancer.

This CDR3 is CASRGTVNTEAFF. CDR3 DNA sequence: TGTGCCAGTAGGGGGACAGTAAACACTGAAGCTTTCTTT. V usage is TRBV19 and J usage is TRBJ1-1, with TRBD1 identical over 7 bases. CDR1 is LNHDA and CDR2 is SQIVND in the germline V gene (reference sequence). After removal of 6 bases from V and 2 bases from J, the junction contained 3 bases not matched to a gene. The CDR3 covers 13 residues.